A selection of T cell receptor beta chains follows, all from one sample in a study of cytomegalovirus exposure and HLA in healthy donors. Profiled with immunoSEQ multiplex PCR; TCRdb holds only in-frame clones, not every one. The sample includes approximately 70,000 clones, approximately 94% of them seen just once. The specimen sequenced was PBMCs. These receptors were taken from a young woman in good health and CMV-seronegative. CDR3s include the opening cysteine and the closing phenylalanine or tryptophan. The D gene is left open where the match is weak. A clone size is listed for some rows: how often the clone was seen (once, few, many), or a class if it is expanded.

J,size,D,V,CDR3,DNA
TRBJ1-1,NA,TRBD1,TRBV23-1,CASRGHRGWRTEAFF,TGCGCCAGCAGGGGACACAGGGGGTGGCGAACTGAAGCTTTCTTT
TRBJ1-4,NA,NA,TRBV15,CATSRRTEGPKLFF,TGTGCCACCAGCAGAAGGACGGAGGGCCCAAAACTGTTTTTT
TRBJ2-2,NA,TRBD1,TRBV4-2,CASSHGTAINTGELFF,TGTGCCAGCAGCCATGGGACAGCGATAAACACCGGGGAGCTGTTTTTT
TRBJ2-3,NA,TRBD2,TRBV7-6,CASSPVVAGVSDTQYF,TGTGCCAGCAGCCCCGTAGTAGCGGGGGTTTCAGATACGCAGTATTTT
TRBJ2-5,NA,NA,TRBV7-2,CASSPLGTKRGETQYF,TGTGCCAGCAGCCCTCTAGGGACAAAAAGAGGAGAGACCCAGTACTTC
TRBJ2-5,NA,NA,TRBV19,CASSIGPGKQETQYF,TGTGCCAGTAGTATAGGCCCGGGGAAGCAAGAGACCCAGTACTTC
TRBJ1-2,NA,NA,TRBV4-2,CASSQDMRAGEPYGYTF,TGTGCCAGCAGCCAAGATATGAGGGCAGGAGAGCCATATGGCTACACCTTC
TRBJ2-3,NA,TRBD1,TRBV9,CASSLSDRGRTDTQYF,TGTGCCAGCAGCCTAAGCGACAGGGGAAGGACAGATACGCAGTATTTT
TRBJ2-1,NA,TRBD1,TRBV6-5,CASSYASGGYNEQFF,TGTGCCAGCAGTTACGCGTCAGGGGGATACAATGAGCAGTTCTTC
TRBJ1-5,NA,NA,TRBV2,CASSQAEVSLYSNQPQHF,TGTGCCAGCAGTCAAGCAGAGGTTTCGCTCTATAGCAATCAGCCCCAGCATTTT
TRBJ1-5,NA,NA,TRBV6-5,CASSPGEPSQPQHF,TGTGCCAGCAGCCCCGGGGAACCAAGTCAGCCCCAGCATTTT
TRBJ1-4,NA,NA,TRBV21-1,CASSNLEARGKGVEKLFF,TGTGCCAGCAGCAACCTTGAGGCTAGGGGGAAGGGAGTTGAAAAACTGTTTTTT
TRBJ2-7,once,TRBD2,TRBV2,CASSAGTSGANEQYF,TGTGCCAGCAGTGCCGGGACTAGCGGAGCTAACGAGCAGTACTTC
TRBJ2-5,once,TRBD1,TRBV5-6,CASSQTGKETQYF,TGTGCCAGCAGCCAGACAGGGAAAGAGACCCAGTACTTC
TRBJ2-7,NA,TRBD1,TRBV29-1,CSVDGTGSYEQYF,TGCAGCGTTGATGGGACAGGGTCTTACGAGCAGTACTTC